This entry lists 4 T cell receptor beta chains sequenced from one sample in a study of blood T cell repertoires in COVID-19 (dated by TCRdb to about 2020). Libraries were constructed by the immunoSEQ multiplex PCR assay. TCRdb mirrors the immuneACCESS table, restricted to in-frame sequences. Some clones are absent from its copies; in checked studies, under half trace to an unresolved V gene, and the reason for the others is unknown. Recorded for this sample are approximately 260,000 clones; about nine tenths of them occurred a single time. The ten largest clones take up around 2% of the sample. Material for sequencing was peripheral blood. The receptors shown here come from a man aged 50-59 years with acute or convalescent COVID-19.

The chain uses TRBV11-2 and TRBJ1-4; unclear D gene. Trimming took off 1 base at V and 7 bases at J, with 7 bases between the two ends. The V gene's germline CDR1 is SGHAT and CDR2 FQNNGV. This CDR3 has 13 residues. In nucleotides, the CDR3 is TGTGCCAGCAGCTTAGGCCTAGGTGAAAAACTGTTTTTT. As protein: CASSLGLGEKLFF.

The chain links TRBV30 to TRBJ1-1; a weak D match, TRBD1 (6 bases). The V end lost 4 bases, the J end lost 6 bases, and 12 bases lay between the germline ends. The CDR3 has 12 residues. Germline V gene data show CDR1 as GTSNPN and CDR2 as SVGIG (reference sequence). The CDR3 coding sequence is TGTGCCTGGACCTCTGACAGGCCTGAAGCTTTCTTT. Translation gives CAWTSDRPEAFF.

The rearrangement uses TRBV18 and TRBJ2-3, with TRBD2 matching 8 bases. This CDR3 has 15 residues. J lost 3 bases, V lost 3 bases, and 5 bases had no gene match. Per the germline V gene, CDR1 is KGHSH and CDR2 is LQKENI. The CDR3, as DNA: TGTGCCAGCTCACCTAGCGGGGTCGTTACAGATACGCAGTATTTT. It yields the protein CASSPSGVVTDTQYF. Complete variable domain (other parts from reference TRBV18 and TRBJ2-3): NAGVMQNPRHLVRRRGQEARLRCSPMKGHSHVYWYRQLPEEGLKFMVYLQKENIIDESGMPKERFSAEFPKEGPSILRIQQVVRGDSAAYFCASSPSGVVTDTQYFGPGTRLTVL.

CDR3 sequence reads: CASSQAGLAGSTDTQYF. Here the CDR3 DNA reads TGTGCCAGCAGCCAAGCAGGGCTAGCGGGTTCCACAGATACGCAGTATTTT. The rearrangement joins TRBV3-1 (or the pseudogene TRBV3-2) to TRBJ2-3; TRBD2 matches at 8 bases. V trimming: 1 base; J trimming: 2 bases; junction bases outside the gene matches: 8. Germline loops: CDR1 LGHDT, CDR2 YNNKEL (reference sequence). CDR3 size: 17 residues.